What follows are 25 T cell receptor beta chains derived from one specimen sequenced in a study of blood T cell repertoires in COVID-19. Using immunoSEQ multiplex PCR, the repertoire was profiled, and TCRdb retains in-frame clones only, with some absent. The repertoire consists of approximately 300,000 clones, with about 83% occurring once and the leading ten covering 1% to 1.5%. Sequencing was carried out using peripheral blood. The source of these receptors is a woman in her fifties or sixties with acute or convalescent COVID-19.

J is TRBJ2-5 and V is TRBV15; the match to TRBD2 covers 8 bases. The CDR3 loop spans 16 amino acids. Germline values: CDR1 LNHNV, CDR2 YYDKDF (reference sequence). Trimming removed 0 bases from V and 4 bases from J; junction bases left unmatched: 7. Here the CDR3 reads CATSRDKTSALETQYF. In nucleotides, the CDR3 is TGTGCCACCAGCAGAGATAAGACTAGCGCCCTAGAGACCCAGTACTTC. The variable domain in full, completed from reference TRBV15 and TRBJ2-5, reads DAMVIQNPRYQVTQFGKPVTLSCSQTLNHNVMYWYQQKSSQAPKLLFHYYDKDFNNEADTPDNFQSRRPNTSFCFLDIRSPGLGDTAMYLCATSRDKTSALETQYFGPGTRLLVL.

The CDR3: CASSMVGGSVDTQYF. DNA of the CDR3: TGTGCCAGTAGTATGGTGGGGGGGTCGGTAGATACGCAGTATTTT. The gene calls are TRBV19 and TRBJ2-3; TRBD2 aligns across 7 bases. Germline trimming cut 3 bases from V and 5 bases from J; bases unmatched to any gene: 8. Germline loops: CDR1 LNHDA, CDR2 SQIVND (reference sequence). CDR3 size: 15 residues.

The chain combines TRBV18 with TRBJ2-1; possible D gene TRBD2, 6 bases. V gave up 3 bases and J gave up 8 bases, with 8 bases separating them. The CDR3 spans 12 residues. Germline V CDR1 and CDR2: KGHSH, LQKENI. This CDR3 is CASSPRRDEQFF. The DNA of the CDR3 is TGTGCCAGCTCACCTCGGAGGGATGAGCAGTTCTTC.

The chain uses TRBV6-1 and TRBJ2-1; TRBD2 matches 7 bases. CDR1 and CDR2 from the germline V gene are MNHNS and SASEGT. This CDR3 has 15 residues. Trimming cost V 5 bases and J 7 bases; bases outside gene matches: 11. The DNA of the CDR3 is TGTGCCAGCAGTTTTGCGGGAGAGGGGAAAAATGAGCAGTTCTTC. Its protein is CASSFAGEGKNEQFF.

The J gene is TRBJ1-3, the V gene TRBV27; a possible D gene is TRBD1 (5 bases). Trimming left V 5 bases short and J 8 bases short, with 13 bases between. The CDR3 is 13 residues long. CDR1 and CDR2 (germline): MNHEY, SMNVEV (reference sequence). CDR3 sequence (DNA): TGTGCCAGCAGTCCCACCGGGGGATACACCATATATTTT. It yields the protein CASSPTGGYTIYF.

This rearrangement joins TRBV5-6 to TRBJ2-3, with 9 bases lining up with TRBD1. CDR1 is SGHDT and CDR2 is YYEEEE in the germline V gene. This CDR3 is built from 15 residues. V shed 3 bases and J 1 base; nucleotides not matched to a gene: 3. In DNA form, the CDR3 reads TGTGCCAGCAGCTACCGGGACAGGGGCACAGATACGCAGTATTTT. Translating it yields CASSYRDRGTDTQYF.

The chain is built from TRBV5-8 and TRBJ2-6; perhaps TRBD2 as D (5 bases). The CDR3 has 16 residues. Germline-derived CDR1 and CDR2 are SGHTS and YDEGEE. V lost 4 bases to trimming and J lost 4 bases, with 15 bases between them. CDR3 amino acids: CASSHGRTAGANVLTF. The CDR3 nucleotides are TGTGCCAGCAGCCACGGTCGGACTGCCGGGGCCAACGTCCTGACTTTC.

This clone came up a few times. This sequence joins TRBV10-3 and TRBJ1-4; no definite D call. V lost 3 bases to trimming and J lost 8 bases, with 13 bases between them. The CDR3 contains 14 residues. In germline, CDR1 is ENHRY, CDR2 SYGVKD. The CDR3 coding sequence is TGTGCCATCAGTGAAAACCCCTCGGTGGAAAAACTGTTTTTT. This translates into CAISENPSVEKLFF.

The CDR3 coding sequence is TGTGCCAGCAGTTTGATAGATGAGCAGTTCTTC. It specifies CASSLIDEQFF. This sequence joins TRBV12-3 or TRBV12-4 and TRBJ2-1; no clear D. The CDR3 length is 11 residues. Trimming shortened V by 3 bases and J by 8 bases, and 5 bases separated the two germline ends.

This chain joins TRBV3-1 (or the pseudogene TRBV3-2) and TRBJ1-2; weak D call: TRBD1 (6 bases). The CDR3 runs 15 residues. Germline CDR1 and CDR2: LGHDT and YNNKEL (reference sequence). V was cut by 1 base and J by 0 bases, with 9 bases left in between. Here the CDR3 reads CASSQGTATNYGYTF. The CDR3 DNA is TGTGCCAGCAGCCAAGGGACAGCTACTAACTATGGCTACACCTTC.

This clone was picked up one time. The gene calls are TRBV6-5 and TRBJ1-2; D gene ambiguous. From germline, CDR1 is MNHEY and CDR2 SVGAGI. The CDR3 loop spans 15 amino acids. Trimming stripped 8 bases from V and 4 bases from J, with 20 bases between. CDR3 loop: CASYPATGTSYGYTF. For the CDR3, the DNA is TGTGCCAGCTACCCAGCTACGGGAACGAGCTATGGCTACACCTTC.

V is TRBV5-1 and J is TRBJ2-5; the D gene is possibly TRBD1 (5 bases). Trimming removed 2 bases at V and 5 bases at J, with 13 bases between. This CDR3 has 14 residues. Germline lookup yields CDR1 SGHRS and CDR2 YFSETQ. CDR3 sequence (DNA): TGCGCCAGCAGCTTACTGGTAGCAGGGGAGACCCAGTACTTC. Its protein product is CASSLLVAGETQYF.

This rearrangement joins TRBV14 to TRBJ1-2; 7 nucleotides align to TRBD1. There are 13 residues in the CDR3. Germline CDR1 reads SGHDN; CDR2 reads FVKESK. The trim removed 5 bases at V and 4 bases at J, leaving 4 bases unmatched. CDR3 amino acids: CASSSGQLYGYTF. CDR3 DNA sequence: TGTGCCAGCAGCTCGGGACAGCTCTATGGCTACACCTTC.

In DNA form, the CDR3 reads TGTGCCAGCAGTCCGAGTATGAACACTGAAGCTTTCTTT. Amino acid sequence: CASSPSMNTEAFF. The genes are TRBV28 and TRBJ1-1; D remains ambiguous. The CDR3 runs to 13 residues. The V and J ends lost 5 bases and 0 bases respectively, with 7 bases between them. Germline lookup yields CDR1 MDHEN and CDR2 SYDVKM.

The gene calls are TRBV10-3 and TRBJ2-5; no clear D. Germline CDR1 and CDR2: ENHRY and SYGVKD. The V gene lost 2 bases and the J gene lost 4 bases, with 2 bases spanning the gap. The CDR3 is 11 residues long. CDR3 protein: CAISERETQYF. The CDR3 DNA is TGTGCCATCAGTGAGCGAGAGACCCAGTACTTC.

V is TRBV18 and J is TRBJ1-6; D is unclear. Trimming took off 4 bases at V and 3 bases at J, with 10 bases between the two ends. Germline V gives CDR1 KGHSH, CDR2 LQKENI. The CDR3 is 15 residues long. The CDR3 nucleotides are TGTGCCAGCTCACGAGACCAGGACTATAATTCACCCCTCCACTTT. Translating gives CASSRDQDYNSPLHF.

This chain joins TRBV6-6 and TRBJ1-5, with 8 bases lining up with TRBD1. Germline values: CDR1 MNHNY, CDR2 SVGAGI (reference sequence). V trimming: 5 bases; J trimming: 5 bases; junction bases outside the gene matches: 8. CDR3 length: 15 amino acids. CDR3 DNA sequence: TGTGCCAGCAGTCCAGGACAGGGCGTTCATCAGCCCCAGCATTTT. This gives the protein CASSPGQGVHQPQHF.

The chain couples TRBV6-5 to TRBJ2-1, with TRBD2 matching 11 bases. The CDR3 totals 15 residues. The germline gives CDR1 MNHEY, CDR2 SVGAGI. V dropped 4 bases and J dropped 9; count of bases not matched to a gene: 8. CDR3 nucleotides: TGTGCCAGCAGTTTATTAGCGGGGGGGCTGGCTGAGCAGTTCTTC. Translation: CASSLLAGGLAEQFF.

The rearrangement joins TRBV7-2 to TRBJ1-5; D is uncertain. Germline CDR1 is SGHTA and CDR2 is FQGNSA. The CDR3 is made up of 13 amino acids. V lost 2 bases, J lost 8 bases, and 10 bases lay in between. The CDR3 region has the DNA TGTGCCAGCAGCTTATGGGAGAAAGAGCCCCAGCATTTT. It is translated as CASSLWEKEPQHF.

This chain connects TRBV28 to TRBJ1-2; no reliable D call. Trimming stripped 4 bases from V and 4 bases from J, with 7 bases between. Germline V CDR1 and CDR2: MDHEN, SYDVKM. CDR3 length: 12 residues. The CDR3 sequence: CASSSTLYGYTF. In nucleotides, the CDR3 is TGTGCCAGCAGTTCGACTCTCTATGGCTACACCTTC.

The CDR3 bases are TGTGCCAGCGGAAGGACTAGCGGGGCCTACAATGAGCAGTTCTTC. Its translation: CASGRTSGAYNEQFF. The rearrangement links TRBV6-5 to TRBJ2-1; TRBD2 agrees at 12 bases. V lost 8 bases, J lost 2 bases, and 4 bases stayed unmatched. The CDR3 is made up of 15 amino acids. Per germline, CDR1 MNHEY and CDR2 SVGAGI.

V usage is TRBV2 and J usage is TRBJ2-5; 10 nucleotides align to TRBD2. Per the germline V gene, CDR1 is SNHLY and CDR2 is FYNNEI. J was trimmed by 5 bases and V by 4 bases; bases with no gene match: 4. CDR3 size: 14 residues. CDR3 region: CASSASGSVETQYF. CDR3 nucleotide sequence: TGTGCCAGCAGTGCTAGCGGGAGTGTGGAGACCCAGTACTTC.

This clone showed up just once. The V call is TRBV7-9, the J call TRBJ1-1; D remains unclear. Germline V CDR1 and CDR2: SEHNR, FQNEAQ (reference sequence). With 2 bases removed from V and 3 bases from J, the gap between germline ends came to 4 bases. CDR3 length equals 12 residues. CDR3 in amino acids: CASSLSDTEAFF. The DNA of the CDR3 is TGTGCCAGCAGCTTATCCGACACTGAAGCTTTCTTT.

The rearrangement joins TRBV6-2 or TRBV6-3 to TRBJ2-2; TRBD1 agrees at 12 bases. J gave up 5 bases and V 2 bases, and 6 bases lay outside the gene matches. This CDR3 contains 17 residues. The germline gives CDR1 MNHEY, CDR2 SVGEGT. CDR3 residues: CASSYQGQGARTGELFF. The CDR3 bases are TGTGCCAGCAGTTACCAGGGACAGGGGGCGCGTACCGGGGAGCTGTTTTTT.

The chain links TRBV11-2 to TRBJ1-6; TRBD1 matches 10 bases. Germline loops: CDR1 SGHAT, CDR2 FQNNGV. This CDR3 spans 14 amino acids. After removal of 5 bases from V and 9 bases from J, the junction contained 4 bases not matched to a gene. CDR3 sequence: CASSHWDRGSPLHF. In nucleotides, the CDR3 is TGTGCCAGCAGCCATTGGGACAGGGGTTCACCCCTCCACTTT.